This passage covers 21 T cell receptor beta chains from one sample sequenced in a study of blood T cell repertoires in COVID-19. Here immunoSEQ multiplex PCR was the method, and the copy in TCRdb shows in-frame clones only, minus some. The data contain roughly 240,000 clones, about nine tenths of them singletons. Sequencing used PBMCs or T cells enriched from blood (not recorded which). The receptor source for this set is a woman in her thirties with acute COVID-19.

The gene calls are TRBV7-9 and TRBJ2-7; 7 bases are shared with TRBD2. Trimming took 3 bases from V and 2 from J; bases not matched to a gene: 10. This CDR3 has 16 amino acids. CDR1 is SEHNR, CDR2 FQNEAQ, per germline (reference sequence). In nucleotides, the CDR3 is TGTGCCAGCAGCTTCCACGGGGAGGGAATTACCTACGAGCAGTACTTC. Protein sequence: CASSFHGEGITYEQYF.

The V gene is TRBV4-1, the J gene TRBJ1-2; no reliable D call. Germline CDR1 reads MGHRA; CDR2 reads YSYEKL. V was cut by 1 base and J by 3 bases, with 15 bases left in between. CDR3 length: 16 residues. CDR3 nucleotides: TGCGCCAGCAGCCAAGTCCTTCCCTACCCCCACTATGGCTACACCTTC. It yields the protein CASSQVLPYPHYGYTF.

The J gene is TRBJ2-1, the V gene TRBV24-1; 9 bases are shared with TRBD1. V was pared by 4 bases and J by 9 bases, with 9 bases of the junction left unmatched. The germline CDR1 and CDR2 sequences are KGHDR and SFDVKD. This CDR3 has 15 amino acids. The CDR3 bases are TGTGCCACCAGTGAACCCGGGACAGGGAGAGGTGAGCAGTTCTTC. It specifies CATSEPGTGRGEQFF.

This clone was found once. The chain has TRBV4-3 and TRBJ1-1, with a possible D match to TRBD1 (5 bases). This CDR3 comprises 13 residues. The germline CDR1 and CDR2 sequences are LGHNA and YSLEER. Trimming took 4 bases from V and 5 from J, leaving 11 bases between them. The CDR3 region is CASSRGGWTEAFF. The CDR3 nucleotides are TGCGCCAGCAGCCGCGGGGGGTGGACTGAAGCTTTCTTT.

This clone has at least ten counts. The chain couples TRBV20-1 to TRBJ2-7; TRBD1 might be the D (6 bases). The V end was cut by 4 bases, the J end by 9 bases, with 13 bases between. The CDR3 length is 11 residues. The germline V gene encodes CDR1 DFQATT and CDR2 SNEGSKA (reference sequence). The CDR3 is CSATPTGGQYF. CDR3 sequence (DNA): TGCAGTGCTACTCCGACAGGCGGGCAGTACTTC.

By share of the sample, this clone is medium-sized. The chain employs TRBV10-3 and TRBJ2-6; D possibly corresponds to TRBD1 (6 bases). The CDR3 extends over 16 amino acids. CDR1 ENHRY and CDR2 SYGVKD come from the germline V gene. V was cut by 2 bases and J by 0 bases, with 8 bases left in between. The CDR3 is CAISEQGSSGANVLTF. CDR3 nucleotides: TGTGCCATCAGTGAGCAGGGGAGCTCTGGGGCCAACGTCCTGACTTTC.

The V and J genes are TRBV25-1 and TRBJ2-1, with a possible D match to TRBD1 (6 bases). V lost 2 bases to trimming and J lost 5 bases, with 16 bases between them. Germline V gene data show CDR1 as MGHDK and CDR2 as SYGVNS. This CDR3 region has 16 residues. The CDR3 sequence: CASSETFGTSNNEQFF. For the CDR3, the DNA is TGTGCCAGCAGTGAAACCTTCGGGACATCCAACAATGAGCAGTTCTTC.

This chain connects TRBV5-6 to TRBJ1-5; 7 bases agree with TRBD1. CDR1 and CDR2 from the germline V gene are SGHDT and YYEEEE. The CDR3 is made up of 16 amino acids. The V segment lost 0 bases and the J segment 2 bases; nucleotides outside the gene matches: 5. The CDR3 region is CASSLGQGFGNQPQHF. CDR3 DNA: TGTGCCAGCAGCTTGGGACAGGGTTTCGGCAATCAGCCCCAGCATTTT.

The chain links TRBV5-8 to TRBJ1-2, with 7 bases that match TRBD1. After removal of 3 bases from V and 2 bases from J, the junction contained 1 base not matched to a gene. The CDR3 covers 13 residues. Germline V gene data show CDR1 as SGHTS and CDR2 as YDEGEE. The CDR3 DNA reads TGTGCCAGCAGCTGGGGACAGAACTATGGCTACACCTTC. This translates into CASSWGQNYGYTF.

The J gene is TRBJ1-5, the V gene TRBV24-1; D perhaps matches TRBD1 (5 bases). Trimming removed 5 bases at V and 6 bases at J, with 13 bases between. CDR1 and CDR2 (germline): KGHDR, SFDVKD. The length of the CDR3 is 14 residues. CDR3 nucleotides: TGTGCCACCAGTGCGGGGGGAGAGAGTCAGCCCCAGCATTTT. It codes for CATSAGGESQPQHF.

This clone was seen only once. V and J are TRBV10-3 and TRBJ2-7, with 14 bases that match TRBD2. Germline CDR1 is ENHRY and CDR2 is SYGVKD. J lost 3 bases, V lost 2 bases, and 0 bases had no gene match. This CDR3 comprises 15 residues. DNA for the CDR3: TGTGCCATCAGTGAGGGGACTAGCGGGGGCTACGAGCAGTACTTC. It translates to CAISEGTSGGYEQYF.

The sample holds one count of this clone. The chain links TRBV21-1 to TRBJ1-2; TRBD1, as called in the table, went unchecked against the DNA. TRBV21-1 is a pseudogene locus. The CDR3 runs 17 residues. The CDR3 here is CASSLHPPGTDLDGYTF. The CDR3 coding sequence is TGTGCCAGCAGTCTGCACCCTCCCGGGACAGATTTGGATGGCTACACCTTC.

In this sample, this clone turned up once. The chain employs TRBV30 and TRBJ1-1; D might be TRBD1 (5 bases). Germline-derived CDR1 and CDR2 are GTSNPN and SVGIG (reference sequence). The CDR3 sequence is 12 residues long. V lost 0 bases and J lost 6, with 8 bases in between. The CDR3, as DNA: TGTGCCTGGAGTGTACAGGCCGCTGAAGCTTTCTTT. As protein: CAWSVQAAEAFF.

The chain couples TRBV5-4 to TRBJ2-7, with D uncertain. Germline V gene lookup returns CDR1 SGHNT and CDR2 YYREEE (reference sequence). Trimming left V 3 bases short and J 0 bases short, with 16 bases between. The CDR3 loop spans 16 amino acids. CDR3 residues: CASSYWSENLSYEQYF. DNA for the CDR3: TGTGCCAGCAGCTACTGGTCTGAAAACCTCTCCTACGAGCAGTACTTC.

The DNA for the CDR3 is TGCGCCAGCAGCTCCGTGGCTAGCGGAGGAGGCGAGCAGTACTTC. Translation: CASSSVASGGGEQYF. This chain links TRBV5-1 with TRBJ2-7, with TRBD2 identical over 7 bases. Losses at the gene ends were 3 bases for V and 6 bases for J; bases not matched to a gene: 12. The germline CDR1 and CDR2 sequences are SGHRS and YFSETQ. This CDR3 region has 15 residues.

The rearrangement uses TRBV7-9 and TRBJ1-3, with D perhaps TRBD1 (5 bases). CDR1 and CDR2 from the germline V gene are SEHNR and FQNEAQ (reference sequence). The CDR3 loop spans 15 amino acids. Trimming stripped 1 base from V and 1 base from J, with 8 bases between. The CDR3 region has the DNA TGTGCCAGCAGCTTAGGGGGGGTGTCTGGAAACACCATATATTTT. Translated, it gives CASSLGGVSGNTIYF.

The rearrangement links TRBV27 to TRBJ1-5, with TRBD1 as a possible D gene (5 bases). CDR1 is MNHEY, CDR2 SMNVEV, per germline (reference sequence). This CDR3 contains 17 residues. The ends were cut back, 2 bases at V and 7 bases at J, with 21 bases in the middle. CDR3 loop: CASSLIGGKVPGQPQHF. The CDR3, as DNA: TGTGCCAGCAGTTTAATCGGGGGAAAAGTCCCCGGGCAGCCCCAGCATTTT.

This chain links TRBV7-9 with TRBJ2-3; 7 bases are shared with TRBD2. This CDR3 comprises 13 residues. Germline values: CDR1 SEHNR, CDR2 FQNEAQ (reference sequence). V was clipped by 4 bases and J by 4 bases; unmatched bases: 2. The CDR3 is CASSSGGSDTQYF. Written as DNA, the CDR3 is TGTGCCAGCAGCTCCGGGGGGTCAGATACGCAGTATTTT.

The gene calls are TRBV5-3 and TRBJ2-7; 9 bases line up with TRBD1. TRBV5-3 is designated an ORF whose function remains uncertain. The CDR3 is 14 residues long. The ends lost 3 bases at V and 7 bases at J; junction bases unmatched: 8. As DNA, the CDR3 is TGTGCCAGAAGCTCACGGGACAGGGAGGGGGAGCAGTACTTC. It encodes CARSSRDREGEQYF.

The chain recombines TRBV4-3 with TRBJ1-3; 7 nucleotides line up with TRBD1. The CDR3 has 14 amino acids. Germline CDR1 is LGHNA and CDR2 is YSLEER. Trimming took 2 bases from V and 5 from J; bases not matched to a gene: 3. Here the CDR3 reads CASSQRDSRNTIYF. CDR3 nucleotide sequence: TGCGCCAGCAGCCAACGGGACAGCCGAAACACCATATATTTT.

This chain connects TRBV6-5 to TRBJ2-7; D is ambiguous. The length of the CDR3 is 14 residues. CDR1 MNHEY and CDR2 SVGAGI come from the germline V gene. Deletions cut 2 bases from V and 0 bases from J, with 8 bases between. CDR3 sequence reads: CASSYGVSSYEQYF. The CDR3, as DNA: TGTGCCAGCAGTTACGGTGTGAGCTCCTACGAGCAGTACTTC.